Listed here is a single T cell receptor beta chain. Repertoires were generated with immunoSEQ multiplex PCR, while TCRdb's copy carries only in-frame clones and drops some. The sample consists of 250,000 to 300,000 clones, around nine tenths of them appearing once. The data were obtained in a study of blood T cell repertoires in COVID-19. The sequenced sample was peripheral blood. The sequence derives from a woman aged 25 to 45 with COVID-19, enrolled during active disease.

The CDR3 DNA reads TGCGCCAGCAGCTCTCAGGCGTCCACGAACACCGGGGAGCTGTTTTTT. Protein product: CASSSQASTNTGELFF. The chain employs TRBV5-1 and TRBJ2-2; no clear D gene. Per germline, CDR1 SGHRS and CDR2 YFSETQ. The CDR3 runs to 16 residues. Trimming removed 3 bases from V and 0 bases from J, with 12 bases in between. The whole variable domain, remainder taken from reference TRBV5-1 and TRBJ2-2, is KAGVTQTPRYLIKTRGQQVTLSCSPISGHRSVSWYQQTPGQGLQFLFEYFSETQRNKGNFPGRFSGRQFSNSRSEMNVSTLELGDSALYLCASSSQASTNTGELFFGEGSRLTVL.